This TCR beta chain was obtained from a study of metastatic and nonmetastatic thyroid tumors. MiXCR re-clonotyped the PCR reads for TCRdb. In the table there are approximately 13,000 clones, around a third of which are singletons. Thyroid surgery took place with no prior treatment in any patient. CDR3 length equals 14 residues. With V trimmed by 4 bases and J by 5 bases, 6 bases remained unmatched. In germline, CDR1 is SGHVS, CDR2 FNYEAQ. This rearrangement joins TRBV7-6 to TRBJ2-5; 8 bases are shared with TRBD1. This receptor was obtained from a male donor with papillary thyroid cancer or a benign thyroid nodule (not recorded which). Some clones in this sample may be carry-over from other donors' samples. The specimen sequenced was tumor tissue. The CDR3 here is CASSSQQGGETQYF. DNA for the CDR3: TGTGCCAGCAGCTCACAACAGGGGGGCGAGACCCAGTACTTC.